This T cell receptor beta chain was sequenced in a study of blood T cell repertoires in COVID-19. Study-level background: Collection of acute and convalescent COVID-19 samples took place in the United States, Italy and Spain. From T cells, B-cell-depleted T cells, or PBMCs came the material, which was cDNA or gDNA.

As originally analysed: Counts of nucleated cells, estimated from reference gene primer amplification, were obtained. Profiled with immunoSEQ multiplex PCR; TCRdb holds only in-frame clones, not every one. The DNA was the basis for D and trimming; V, J and clone size are from that table. The profile covers about 42,000 clones, with roughly 81% appearing a single time and roughly 13% taken by the ten largest. This clone was seen once. CDR3 length: 14 amino acids. V trimming: 1 base; J trimming: 8 bases; junction bases outside the gene matches: 2. Looked up from germline, CDR1 is SGHVS and CDR2 is FQNEAQ.

Sequenced: peripheral blood. This TCR was sampled from a woman between 65 and 79 years old in a cohort sampled during active COVID-19. The V call is TRBV7-8, the J call TRBJ1-3, with 10 bases lining up with TRBD1. The CDR3 spells CASSLGGQGHTIYF. Written as DNA, the CDR3 is TGTGCCAGCAGCTTAGGGGGACAGGGGCACACCATATATTTT.